Listed here are 10 T cell receptor beta chains from one sample, sequenced in a study of T cells in Graves' hyperthyroidism and ophthalmopathy. From RNA transcripts, TCR beta CDR3 regions were amplified. The HTBI primer set was used in a first-round RT-PCR of the TCR CDR3. TCRdb reprocessed the multiplex PCR reads with MiXCR, giving one entry per CDR3 protein. The sample shows around 540,000 distinct CDR3 sequences, 15% to 20% of them seen only once. The sample was blood. The receptors shown here come from a young woman with Graves' ophthalmopathy.

This clonotype was seen a handful of times. The chain has TRBV5-5 and TRBJ2-1; 11 bases align to TRBD1. V was pared by 5 bases and J by 6 bases, with 7 bases of the junction left unmatched. Germline loops: CDR1 SGHKS, CDR2 YYEKEE (reference sequence). The CDR3 spans 15 residues. The CDR3, as DNA: TGTGCCAGCAGGCGAACCGGGACAGGGGGCAATGAGCAGTTCTTC. It is translated as CASRRTGTGGNEQFF.

With regard to this clonotype: Possible read error: a much larger clone is one base away. This sequence joins TRBV12-3 or TRBV12-4 and TRBJ2-1; TRBD2 matches 8 bases. This CDR3 is 15 amino acids long. CDR3 loop: CASSLTGGAYSEQFF. The CDR3 DNA is TGTGCCAGCAGTTTAACGGGAGGGGCCTACAGTGAGCAGTTCTTC.

This clonotype was seen a few times. The chain employs TRBV5-1 and TRBJ2-1, with 11 bases matching TRBD2. Trimming removed 1 base from V and 5 bases from J; junction bases left unmatched: 8. Germline V CDR1 and CDR2: SGHRS, YFSETQ. The length of the CDR3 is 17 residues. The CDR3 bases are TGCGCCAGCAGCTTGTGGGGACTAGCGGCTCGTAACAATGAGCAGTTCTTC. This translates into CASSLWGLAARNNEQFF.

Ten or more counts support this clonotype. The chain joins TRBV6-2 or TRBV6-3 to TRBJ1-1; D not certain. CDR1 and CDR2 from the germline V gene are MNHEY and SVGEGT. The CDR3 length is 10 residues. V shed 8 bases and J shed 3 bases, with 4 bases lying between them. CDR3 amino acids: CASRHTEAFF. The CDR3 bases are TGTGCCAGCCGGCACACTGAAGCTTTCTTT.

This clonotype was observed at least ten times. The chain carries TRBV7-2 and TRBJ2-5, with TRBD2 as a possible D gene (5 bases). Germline CDR1 reads SGHTA; CDR2 reads FQGNSA. The V and J ends lost 0 bases and 5 bases respectively, with 13 bases between them. The CDR3 is made up of 15 amino acids. The CDR3 spells CASSLAFGGSETQYF. The CDR3 DNA follows: TGTGCCAGCAGCTTAGCCTTTGGAGGAAGCGAGACCCAGTACTTC.

This clonotype was recorded at least ten times. The junction does not match germline at one end; this may be a read error. The chain is built from TRBV5-1 and TRBJ1-1; D remains unclear. The CDR3 contains 11 residues. Germline CDR1 and CDR2: SGHRS and YFSETQ. The CDR3 DNA sequence: TGCGCCAGCAGCTTAAACAGTGAAGCTTTCTTT. This gives the protein CASSLNSEAFF. The full variable domain, rest sourced from reference TRBV5-1 and TRBJ1-1, is KAGVTQTPRYLIKTRGQQVTLSCSPISGHRSVSWYQQTPGQGLQFLFEYFSETQRNKGNFPGRFSGRQFSNSRSEMNVSTLELGDSALYLCASSLNSEAFFGQGTRLTVV.

V usage is TRBV7-9 and J usage is TRBJ2-3; maybe TRBD1 (6 bases). Per the germline V gene, CDR1 is SEHNR and CDR2 is FQNEAQ (reference sequence). Deletions cut 7 bases from V and 7 bases from J, with 21 bases between. There are 15 residues in the CDR3. CDR3 coding DNA: TGTGCCAGCACGAAAAAAGGCCAGGGGAGATATACGCAGTATTTT. Amino acid sequence: CASTKKGQGRYTQYF.

This clonotype was recorded a few times. V and J are TRBV12-3 or TRBV12-4 and TRBJ2-1, with D tentatively TRBD2 (6 bases). V lost 2 bases and J 6 bases, leaving 14 bases between the germline ends. The CDR3 covers 15 residues. CDR3 protein: CASSLTTRGSNEQFF. DNA for the CDR3: TGTGCCAGCAGTTTAACGACTAGAGGAAGCAATGAGCAGTTCTTC.

The CDR3 reads CASSVAGAPYNEQFF. CDR3 coding DNA: TGTGCCAGCAGCGTAGCGGGGGCCCCCTACAATGAGCAGTTCTTC. The chain links TRBV3-1 to TRBJ2-1; TRBD2 agrees at 9 bases. Trimming removed 5 bases from V and 2 bases from J; junction bases left unmatched: 4. The CDR3 contains 15 residues. Germline CDR1 is LGHDT and CDR2 is YNNKEL (reference sequence).

The chain combines TRBV20-1 with TRBJ2-2; D tentatively fits TRBD1 or TRBD2 (5 bases each). Trimming removed 0 bases at V and 0 bases at J, with 20 bases between. Germline CDR1 DFQATT, CDR2 SNEGSKA (reference sequence). CDR3 size: 19 residues. The CDR3 sequence: CSARDHQLRGEANTGELFF. For the CDR3, the DNA is TGCAGTGCTAGAGACCACCAGCTTCGGGGCGAGGCGAACACCGGGGAGCTGTTTTTT.